A single sample is the source of the 6 T cell receptor beta chains below, sequenced in a study of cytomegalovirus exposure and HLA in healthy donors. A multiplex PCR was run with 60 Vbeta primers and 13 Jbeta primers. Only in-frame clones appear in the TCRdb table, and some are missing; sequencing was by immunoSEQ multiplex PCR. The table lists 150,000 to 180,000 clones, more than 75% of them singletons. Specimen: PBMCs. The receptors come from a woman in her thirties or forties in good health and CMV-seropositive.

The chain carries TRBV7-6 and TRBJ2-7; 10 nucleotides align to TRBD2. CDR1 SGHVS and CDR2 FNYEAQ come from the germline V gene. V shed 1 base, J shed 7 bases, and the junction held 28 bases outside the gene matches. The CDR3 extends over 22 amino acids. The DNA of the CDR3 is TGTGCCAGCAGCTTAGGGGTGCCCGATCAGCTGCTAGCGGGAGAAATGAGGCGTGAGCAGTACTTC. Amino acid sequence: CASSLGVPDQLLAGEMRREQYF.

V and J are TRBV7-3 and TRBJ1-1, with no clear D. Trimming stripped 2 bases from V and 1 base from J, with 5 bases between. CDR1 and CDR2 from the germline V gene are SGHTA and FQGTGA. The CDR3 is 13 amino acids. The CDR3 coding sequence is TGTGCCAGCAGCTTAGCGGGGAACACTGAAGCTTTCTTT. Amino acids: CASSLAGNTEAFF.

The chain employs TRBV11-2 and TRBJ1-1, with 7 bases fitting TRBD1. Germline values: CDR1 SGHAT, CDR2 FQNNGV. CDR3 length equals 17 residues. V was pared by 0 bases and J by 1 base, with 8 bases of the junction left unmatched. The CDR3 DNA is TGTGCCAGCAGCTTAGACCTACGACAGGGCTCGAACACTGAAGCTTTCTTT. This sequence encodes CASSLDLRQGSNTEAFF. The full variable domain, its missing parts supplied by reference TRBV11-2 and TRBJ1-1, is EAGVAQSPRYKIIEKRQSVAFWCNPISGHATLYWYQQILGQGPKLLIQFQNNGVVDDSQLPKDRFSAERLKGVDSTLKIQPAKLEDSAVYLCASSLDLRQGSNTEAFFGQGTRLTVV.

The chain carries TRBV7-6 and TRBJ2-3, with 9 bases aligning to TRBD1. J lost 5 bases, V lost 1 base, and 7 bases had no gene match. Germline V gene data show CDR1 as SGHVS and CDR2 as FNYEAQ. The CDR3 consists of 16 residues. This CDR3 is CASSLVTGGALDTQYF. CDR3 DNA sequence: TGTGCCAGCAGCTTAGTAACAGGGGGCGCCTTAGATACGCAGTATTTT.

This chain links TRBV2 with TRBJ2-7, with 10 bases lining up with TRBD2. This CDR3 has 15 residues. V lost 8 bases to trimming and J lost 6 bases; unmatched junction nucleotides: 13. Germline-derived CDR1 and CDR2 are SNHLY and FYNNEI. In DNA, the CDR3 is TGTGCCAGCCAGGGGAAGCGGGAGGGATTGCGCGAGCAGTACTTC. It translates to CASQGKREGLREQYF.

V is TRBV13 and J is TRBJ1-2; 11 positions agree with TRBD1. CDR3 length: 17 residues. V lost 4 bases, J lost 4 bases, and 11 bases stayed unmatched. Germline assignment: CDR1 PRHDT and CDR2 FYEKMQ (reference sequence). As DNA, the CDR3 is TGTGCCAGCAGCTCTCAGGACAGGGGGCGCGAAGGCTATGGCTACACCTTC. It codes for CASSSQDRGREGYGYTF. The variable domain in full, completed from reference TRBV13 and TRBJ1-2, reads AAGVIQSPRHLIKEKRETATLKCYPIPRHDTVYWYQQGPGQDPQFLISFYEKMQSDKGSIPDRFSAQQFSDYHSELNMSSLELGDSALYFCASSSQDRGREGYGYTFGSGTRLTVV.